Listed here are 26 T cell receptor beta chains from one sample, sequenced in a study of radiotherapy plus CTLA-4 blockade in lung cancer. Libraries were prepared by immunoSEQ multiplex PCR; TCRdb keeps only in-frame clonotypes and omits some of them. The table records about 28,000 clones, 79% of them present only once. The sample was peripheral blood, taken from a patient treated with radiotherapy plus ipilimumab. Receptors originate from a human donor with non-small cell lung cancer that progressed on radiotherapy plus ipilimumab.

This clone turned up a few times. The CDR3 spells CASSVNRVGYTF. The CDR3 nucleotides are TGTGCCAGTAGTGTCAACAGGGTTGGCTACACCTTC. The genes are TRBV19 and TRBJ1-2; D is possibly TRBD1 (6 bases). Germline V lookup: CDR1 LNHDA, CDR2 SQIVND (reference sequence). The V end was cut by 5 bases, the J end by 7 bases, with 11 bases between. The CDR3 covers 12 residues.

In regard to this clone: The junction differs from germline at one of its ends, possibly a read error. The rearrangement joins TRBV27 to TRBJ2-3; tentatively, D is TRBD1 (5 bases). The CDR3 contains 13 residues. Germline-derived CDR1 and CDR2 are MNHEY and SMNVEV (reference sequence). This chain's CDR3 is CASSLTPPDRKHF. The CDR3 DNA reads as TGTGCCAGCAGTTTAACCCCACCTGACAGAAAACATTTT.

This chain links TRBV6-5 with TRBJ1-3, with D hard to call. Germline V CDR1 and CDR2: MNHEY, SVGAGI. This CDR3 is built from 14 residues. The V end lost 6 bases, the J end lost 0 bases, and 9 bases lay between the germline ends. CDR3 loop: CASRDGNSGNTIYF. The CDR3 DNA follows: TGTGCCAGCAGGGACGGAAACTCTGGAAACACCATATATTTT.

The chain links TRBV25-1 to TRBJ1-6, with TRBD1 as a possible D gene (5 bases). V was trimmed by 7 bases and J by 9 bases, leaving 13 bases between them. This CDR3 contains 13 residues. Germline V gives CDR1 MGHDK, CDR2 SYGVNS. For the CDR3, the DNA is TGTGCCAGCACCCAAGGGGAGGTTTCACCCCTCCACTTT. Translated: CASTQGEVSPLHF. Full variable domain (outside the CDR3, taken from reference TRBV25-1 and TRBJ1-6): EADIYQTPRYLVIGTGKKITLECSQTMGHDKMYWYQQDPGMELHLIHYSYGVNSTEKGDLSSESTVSRIRTEHFPLTLESARPSHTSQYLCASTQGEVSPLHFGNGTRLTVT.

The rearrangement joins TRBV27 to TRBJ1-2, with TRBD1 matching over 9 bases. With V trimmed by 5 bases and J by 8 bases, 9 bases remained unmatched. This CDR3 is built from 14 residues. Per germline, CDR1 MNHEY and CDR2 SMNVEV (reference sequence). Written as DNA, the CDR3 is TGTGCCAGCAGTCCCAGGGACAGGGTAAGGGGCTACACCTTC. This encodes CASSPRDRVRGYTF.

The CDR3, as DNA: TGTGCCACCAGCAGAACGGGCAACACAGATACGCAGTATTTT. It codes for CATSRTGNTDTQYF. The V call is TRBV15, the J call TRBJ2-3, with no clear D. This CDR3 is built from 14 residues. Trimming took off 2 bases at V and 2 bases at J, with 8 bases between the two ends. From germline, CDR1 is LNHNV and CDR2 YYDKDF (reference sequence).

With respect to this clone: Other DNA variants within this sample encode the same CDR3. V and J are TRBV27 and TRBJ1-1; 8 bases line up with TRBD1. This CDR3 contains 13 residues. V shed 3 bases and J 3 bases; nucleotides not matched to a gene: 0. Germline CDR1 reads MNHEY; CDR2 reads SMNVEV (reference sequence). CDR3 DNA: TGTGCCAGCAGTTTGACAGGGGACACTGAAGCTTTCTTT. Its translation: CASSLTGDTEAFF.

The gene calls are TRBV11-2 and TRBJ1-1; D is unresolved. V lost 1 base and J lost 6, with 12 bases in between. The length of the CDR3 is 14 residues. CDR1 is SGHAT and CDR2 is FQNNGV in the germline V gene. CDR3 bases: TGTGCCAGCAGCTTAGTAGGCCAGAGCCCTGAAGCTTTCTTT. It codes for CASSLVGQSPEAFF.

This clone came up once. CDR3 sequence: CASSFQGRGGYTF. The CDR3 bases are TGTGCCAGCAGTTTCCAGGGGAGAGGAGGCTACACCTTC. The rearrangement uses TRBV28 and TRBJ1-2, with D tentatively TRBD1 (6 bases). CDR3 length: 13 residues. V was clipped by 3 bases and J by 8 bases, with 13 bases between them. Germline CDR1 MDHEN, CDR2 SYDVKM.

The CDR3 sequence: CASSQDRGTGDYEQFF. The CDR3 bases are TGCGCCAGCAGCCAAGATCGAGGAACAGGGGATTATGAGCAGTTCTTC. The chain employs TRBV4-3 and TRBJ2-1, with 7 bases lining up with TRBD1. Losses at the gene ends were 0 bases for V and 8 bases for J; bases not matched to a gene: 10. Germline CDR1 and CDR2: LGHNA and YSLEER. The CDR3 is 16 residues long.

The V call is TRBV7-7, the J call TRBJ2-2; the D gene could be TRBD1 or TRBD2 (6 bases each). This CDR3 has 15 amino acids. The germline V gene has CDR1 SSHAT and CDR2 FNYEAQ (reference sequence). V was pared by 5 bases and J by 0 bases, with 10 bases between. CDR3 in amino acids: CASSTGGANTGELFF. In nucleotides, the CDR3 is TGTGCCAGCAGCACCGGGGGCGCGAACACCGGGGAGCTGTTTTTT.

This clone was recorded once. The chain links TRBV19 to TRBJ2-1; 7 nucleotides align to TRBD2. With 3 bases clipped from V and 5 bases from J, the junction kept 13 bases outside the gene matches. Germline-derived CDR1 and CDR2 are LNHDA and SQIVND (reference sequence). The CDR3 covers 17 residues. CDR3 DNA sequence: TGTGCCAGTAGTATCCAGAACATAGCGGGCGCCCACAATGAGCAGTTCTTC. Its translation is CASSIQNIAGAHNEQFF.

The rearrangement links TRBV6-1 to TRBJ2-1; TRBD2 might be the D (5 bases). CDR3 length: 14 amino acids. Trimming removed 2 bases at V and 3 bases at J, with 8 bases between. Germline assignment: CDR1 MNHNS and CDR2 SASEGT. The CDR3 nucleotides are TGTGCCAGCAGTGAAATCGAGGGCTACAATGAGCAGTTCTTC. Its protein is CASSEIEGYNEQFF.

The V call is TRBV28, the J call TRBJ2-7; possibly TRBD2 for D (6 bases). V was shortened by 7 bases and J by 0 bases, with 16 bases between the two germline ends. The V gene's germline CDR1 is MDHEN and CDR2 SYDVKM. The CDR3 runs 15 residues. Written as DNA, the CDR3 is TGTGCCAGCATCCATCGGAGGGGAAGCTCCTACGAGCAGTACTTC. The encoded protein is CASIHRRGSSYEQYF.

The V and J genes are TRBV28 and TRBJ2-2; TRBD2 matches at 9 bases. Germline CDR1 and CDR2: MDHEN and SYDVKM. The CDR3 is 15 amino acids. The V segment lost 1 base and the J segment 4 bases; nucleotides outside the gene matches: 1. The CDR3 DNA sequence: TGTGCCAGCAGTTTATCACTAGCGGGCACCGGGGAGCTGTTTTTT. Its protein is CASSLSLAGTGELFF.

In the case of this clone: The CDR3 does not end in the conserved phenylalanine or tryptophan, so this is likely a read error. The DNA is omitted, as the CDR3 cannot be located on it reliably, and the CDR3 follows TCRdb's listing. This sequence joins TRBV6-5 and TRBJ2-7; the D call TRBD1 from the table was never checked on the DNA. The CDR3 has 11 amino acids, counting both end residues. Germline CDR1 MNHEY, CDR2 SVGAGI. CDR3 sequence: CASRGQSQGDL.

The chain joins TRBV2 to TRBJ2-3; D perhaps matches TRBD2 (5 bases). The V end lost 6 bases, the J end lost 5 bases, and 18 bases lay between the germline ends. CDR1 is SNHLY and CDR2 is FYNNEI in the germline V gene. This CDR3 spans 15 amino acids. CDR3 nucleotide sequence: TGTGCCAGCAGAGAGAGCGGAATGAAGGGAGATACGCAGTATTTT. Protein product: CASRESGMKGDTQYF.

This clone appeared a single time. The chain has TRBV2 and TRBJ1-5, with D unclear. CDR1 and CDR2 from the germline V gene are SNHLY and FYNNEI. This CDR3 has 15 amino acids. V was pared by 0 bases and J by 1 base, with 7 bases between. The CDR3 protein is CASSEAGISNQPQHF. The DNA for the CDR3 is TGTGCCAGCAGTGAAGCGGGTATAAGCAATCAGCCCCAGCATTTT.

The chain carries TRBV28 and TRBJ2-1, with a possible D match to TRBD2 (6 bases). CDR1 is MDHEN, CDR2 SYDVKM, per germline. Trimming cost V 6 bases and J 15 bases, with 15 bases left between them. The CDR3 spans 11 residues. In DNA, the CDR3 is TGTGCCAGCAGAGAGAGGGGAGGACCGTTCTTC. Translating it yields CASRERGGPFF. The complete variable domain, with remaining parts taken from reference TRBV28 and TRBJ2-1, reads DVKVTQSSRYLVKRTGEKVFLECVQDMDHENMFWYRQDPGLGLRLIYFSYDVKMKEKGDIPEGYSVSREKKERFSLILESASTNQTSMYLCASRERGGPFFGPGTRLTVL.

The J gene is TRBJ2-7, the V gene TRBV5-6; the match to TRBD2 covers 11 bases. V dropped 4 bases and J dropped 1; count of bases not matched to a gene: 7. Looked up from germline, CDR1 is SGHDT and CDR2 is YYEEEE. The CDR3 consists of 16 residues. The CDR3 DNA reads TGTGCCAGCAGCCAGGGACTAGCGGCACCTTCCTACGAGCAGTACTTC. It yields the protein CASSQGLAAPSYEQYF.

In this sample, this clone turned up a few times. The CDR3 region has the DNA TGTGCCAGCAGTGAAGCATTGACAGGGGAAGAGACCCAGTACTTC. The encoded protein is CASSEALTGEETQYF. The chain employs TRBV2 and TRBJ2-5, with 8 bases aligning to TRBD1. After removal of 0 bases from V and 3 bases from J, the junction contained 3 bases not matched to a gene. CDR1 and CDR2 from the germline V gene are SNHLY and FYNNEI. The CDR3 has 15 residues.

The V and J genes are TRBV4-2 and TRBJ1-2, with 10 bases identical to TRBD1. This CDR3 spans 15 amino acids. Trimming removed 2 bases from V and 6 bases from J; junction bases left unmatched: 6. Germline V CDR1 and CDR2: LGHNA, YNFKEQ. The CDR3, as DNA: TGTGCCAGCAGCCAATTCTCCGGGACAGGGGATGGCTACACCTTC. Translating it yields CASSQFSGTGDGYTF.

The rearrangement joins TRBV5-1 to TRBJ1-2; 10 bases fit TRBD1. Germline loops: CDR1 SGHRS, CDR2 YFSETQ. V shed 3 bases and J 4 bases; nucleotides not matched to a gene: 3. The CDR3 is made up of 14 amino acids. The CDR3 coding sequence is TGCGCCAGCAGCTGGACAGGGGGGGGCTATGGCTACACCTTC. This translates into CASSWTGGGYGYTF.

The chain is built from TRBV5-1 and TRBJ2-7; no clear D. V shed 3 bases and J shed 3 bases, with 19 bases lying between them. The CDR3 runs to 16 residues. Per germline, CDR1 SGHRS and CDR2 YFSETQ. The CDR3 spells CASSYGVASQLYEQYF. As DNA, the CDR3 is TGCGCCAGCAGCTATGGGGTTGCATCGCAGCTCTACGAGCAGTACTTC.

V usage is TRBV18 and J usage is TRBJ2-2; 10 nucleotides align to TRBD2. CDR3 size: 17 residues. V shed 2 bases, J shed 0 bases, and the junction held 3 bases outside the gene matches. Germline CDR1 and CDR2: KGHSH and LQKENI. The CDR3 DNA reads TGTGCCAGCTCACCAAGCGGGAGGGCCTCGAACACCGGGGAGCTGTTTTTT. Translated: CASSPSGRASNTGELFF.

V usage is TRBV4-2 and J usage is TRBJ2-6, with D perhaps TRBD1 (5 bases). The CDR3 consists of 15 residues. Trimming stripped 1 base from V and 4 bases from J, with 8 bases between. The germline V gene encodes CDR1 LGHNA and CDR2 YNFKEQ. The CDR3 spells CASSQGGPGANVLTF. The CDR3 DNA reads as TGTGCCAGCAGCCAAGGGGGCCCAGGGGCCAACGTCCTGACTTTC.